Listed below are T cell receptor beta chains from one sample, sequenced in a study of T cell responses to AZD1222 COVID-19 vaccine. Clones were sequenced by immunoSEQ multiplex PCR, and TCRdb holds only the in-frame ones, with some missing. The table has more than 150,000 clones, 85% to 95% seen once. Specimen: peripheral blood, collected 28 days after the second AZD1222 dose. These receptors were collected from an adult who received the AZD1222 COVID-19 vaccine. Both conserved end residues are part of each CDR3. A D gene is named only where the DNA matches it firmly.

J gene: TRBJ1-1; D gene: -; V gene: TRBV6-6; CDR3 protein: CASIGNPMNTEAFF
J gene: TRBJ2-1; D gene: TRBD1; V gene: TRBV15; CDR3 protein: CATRPRDRHNEQFF
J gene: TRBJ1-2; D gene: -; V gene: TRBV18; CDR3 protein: CASSPIRTNYGYTF
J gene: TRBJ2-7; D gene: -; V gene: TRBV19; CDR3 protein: CASSIGGGAIPYEQYF
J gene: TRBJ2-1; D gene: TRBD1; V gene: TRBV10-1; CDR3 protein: CASSEFGTGGEQFF
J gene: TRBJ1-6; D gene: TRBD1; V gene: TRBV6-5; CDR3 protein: CASRKGQGGDSPLHF
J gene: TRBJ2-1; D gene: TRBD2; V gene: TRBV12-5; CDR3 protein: CASGLGLAGNNEQFF
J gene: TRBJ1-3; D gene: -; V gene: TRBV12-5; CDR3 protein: CAVEGKRGNTIYF
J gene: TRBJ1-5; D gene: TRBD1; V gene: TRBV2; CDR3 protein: CASSDFGTGDRPQHF
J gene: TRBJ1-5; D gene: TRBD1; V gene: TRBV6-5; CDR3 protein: CASRGQNDQPQHF
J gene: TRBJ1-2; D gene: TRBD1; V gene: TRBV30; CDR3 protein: CAWSRGQGQRVYTF
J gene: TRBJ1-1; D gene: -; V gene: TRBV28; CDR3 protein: CASSFSAPGRTEAFF
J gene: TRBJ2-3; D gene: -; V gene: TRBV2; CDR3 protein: CASSVHSPTGDTQYF
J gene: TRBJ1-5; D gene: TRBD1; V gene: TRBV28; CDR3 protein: CASSLGTGWGQPQHF
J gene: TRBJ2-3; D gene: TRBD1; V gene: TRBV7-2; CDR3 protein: CASSFFGQGTDTQYF